Here is one TCR beta chain with its context. What it recognizes is unknown. TCRdb's table, derived via immunoSEQ multiplex PCR, lists solely in-frame clones and lacks some. Of around 130,000 clones in the sample, around 89% were seen once. This sample was included in a study of T cells in localized non-small cell lung cancer. Germline V gives CDR1 SGHRS, CDR2 YFSETQ. This CDR3 spans 16 amino acids. V gave up 6 bases and J gave up 6 bases; unmatched junction bases: 15. Study-wide results and limits: Of the tissues analyzed, uninvolved adjacent lung showed maximal T cell clonality, greater than tumor. Longer overall survival was seen with higher T cell density measured in blood. Adjacent lung was found to contain a median roughly 60 of the top 100 tumor clones.

The sample in question was peripheral blood, obtained before any cancer treatment. This receptor was taken from a female donor over 55 with stage I lung adenocarcinoma. The chain has TRBV5-1 and TRBJ2-1; 7 bases line up with TRBD1. The CDR3 sequence is CASTRAIKGALNEQFF. CDR3 coding DNA: TGCGCCAGCACCCGGGCGATAAAGGGGGCCCTCAATGAGCAGTTCTTC.